These 32 T cell receptor beta chains share one sample of origin, sequenced in a study of spatial heterogeneity in lung cancer (dated by TCRdb to the late 2010s). The time point label for this specimen denotes: sample taken at primary tumor resection. Whole RNA extracted from tumor and nontumor lung tissue, or from cryopreserved PBMC samples, was used for TCR sequencing without cell sorting. The protocol used for the library was 5' RACE. TCRdb lists the instrument as NextSeq 500. TCRdb trimmed the raw reads at Q25, called clones with MiXCR and kept productive beta chains. Every entry covers one CDR3 protein and lists the most common genes and DNA from its rows. This sample holds fewer than 40,000 distinct CDR3 sequences; around 7.2% were observed only once. 25% to 35% of the sample comes from the top ten. The specimen was PBMCs, collected at surgery. The receptors were sampled from a male donor with early-stage non-small cell lung cancer.

Of note for this clonotype: With a much larger clone just one base away, this may be a read error. The V and J genes are TRBV27 and TRBJ2-1; no definite D call. Germline V CDR1 and CDR2: MNHEY, SMNVEV (reference sequence). Trimming took off 3 bases at V and 3 bases at J, with 6 bases between the two ends. The CDR3 totals 13 residues. CDR3 bases: TGTGCCAGCAGTTTTGCCCTCTACAATGAGCAGTTCTTC. Protein: CASSFALYNEQFF.

Ten or more counts support this clonotype. The chain has TRBV7-9 and TRBJ1-2, with 7 bases matching TRBD1. The germline V gene has CDR1 SEHNR and CDR2 FQNEAQ (reference sequence). J gave up 4 bases and V 4 bases, and 9 bases lay outside the gene matches. The CDR3 has 15 amino acids. The CDR3 is CASSSMGQPSYGYTF. CDR3 sequence (DNA): TGTGCCAGCAGCTCAATGGGACAGCCCAGCTATGGCTACACCTTC.

CDR3 protein: CASSLAGPGETQYF. CDR3 DNA sequence: TGTGCCAGCAGCTTAGCAGGGCCGGGGGAGACCCAGTACTTC. This chain uses TRBV7-2 with TRBJ2-5; TRBD2 is a possible D gene (5 bases). CDR1 and CDR2 from the germline V gene are SGHTA and FQGNSA. Trimming left V 0 bases short and J 5 bases short, with 10 bases between. This CDR3 has 14 residues.

In its sample, this clonotype was seen many times. The CDR3 DNA sequence: TGCGCCAGCAGCTTGGCCCCGGGGGGGGAATACGAGCAGTACTTC. Protein product: CASSLAPGGEYEQYF. This chain connects TRBV5-1 to TRBJ2-7, with 8 bases aligning to TRBD2. Unmatched junction bases numbered 6, after V lost 0 bases and J lost 4 bases. Germline-derived CDR1 and CDR2 are SGHRS and YFSETQ. This CDR3 has 15 amino acids.

There are many counts of this clonotype. The chain is built from TRBV4-1 and TRBJ2-4, with 12 positions matching TRBD2. V shed 4 bases, J shed 7 bases, and the junction held 2 bases outside the gene matches. CDR3 length: 14 amino acids. The V gene's germline CDR1 is MGHRA and CDR2 YSYEKL. The DNA for the CDR3 is TGCGCCAGCAGCCGACTAGCGGGAGAGAACATTCAGTACTTC. It specifies CASSRLAGENIQYF.

This clonotype was seen a handful of times. This chain uses TRBV9 with TRBJ2-1; 10 bases are shared with TRBD2. The length of the CDR3 is 16 residues. J lost 9 bases, V lost 5 bases, and 14 bases had no gene match. CDR1 is SGDLS, CDR2 YYNGEE, per germline. Written as DNA, the CDR3 is TGTGCCAGCAGTGTTACTAGCGGGACCCTTGGGGGTGAGCAGTTCTTC. Translating gives CASSVTSGTLGGEQFF.

About this clonotype: This may arise from a read error, as a much more abundant clone is one base away. The J gene is TRBJ2-1, the V gene TRBV14; D is unclear. This CDR3 has 11 residues. Germline assignment: CDR1 SGHDN and CDR2 FVKESK. CDR3 loop: CASSRNNEQCF. The DNA for the CDR3 is TGTGCCAGCAGCCGCAACAATGAGCAGTGCTTC.

The table lists this clonotype with many counts. This sequence joins TRBV4-2 and TRBJ2-7; 7 nucleotides agree with TRBD2. Germline CDR1 and CDR2: LGHNA and YNFKEQ. V lost 3 bases to trimming and J lost 0 bases; unmatched junction nucleotides: 14. This CDR3 is 18 amino acids long. The CDR3 DNA follows: TGTGCCAGCAGCCAGAGGGGACCAGTAAGCGGGGACTCCTACGAGCAGTACTTC. Amino acids: CASSQRGPVSGDSYEQYF.

This clonotype was counted a few times. This rearrangement joins TRBV10-3 to TRBJ2-5, with 10 bases lining up with TRBD2. This CDR3 has 15 amino acids. Trimming cost V 10 bases and J 2 bases; bases outside gene matches: 10. Germline V gene lookup returns CDR1 ENHRY and CDR2 SYGVKD. The CDR3 bases are TGTGCCACCAAGGGTCTAGCGGGGGTGCAAGAGACCCAGTACTTC. Its protein product is CATKGLAGVQETQYF.

This clonotype was observed at least ten times. This sequence joins TRBV6-5 and TRBJ1-1, with a weak D call TRBD1 (5 bases). Trimming left V 6 bases short and J 11 bases short, with 25 bases between. Germline CDR1 MNHEY, CDR2 SVGAGI. This CDR3 has 15 amino acids. The CDR3 spells CASSTHQAGDPGAFF. The CDR3 nucleotides are TGTGCCAGCAGCACCCACCAGGCGGGGGACCCAGGGGCTTTCTTT.

As to this clonotype: Since a much larger clone is just one base distant, this may be a read error. The chain has TRBV20-1 and TRBJ1-1, with D unclear. This CDR3 comprises 12 residues. CDR1 and CDR2 (germline): DFQATT, SNEGSKA (reference sequence). The V gene lost 0 bases and the J gene lost 1 base, with 3 bases spanning the gap. CDR3 in amino acids: CSAREPNTEAFF. CDR3 nucleotides: TGCAGTGCTAGAGAACCGAACACTGAAGCTTTCTTT.

This clonotype was picked up many times. The rearrangement joins TRBV18 to TRBJ1-4; 8 nucleotides agree with TRBD1. V lost 0 bases and J lost 1; bases outside the gene matches: 1. CDR3 size: 16 residues. Germline CDR1 is KGHSH and CDR2 is LQKENI. The DNA for the CDR3 is TGTGCCAGCTCACCACCGGGGACAGGAACTAATGAAAAACTGTTTTTT. Protein sequence: CASSPPGTGTNEKLFF.

This clonotype was counted ten times or more. The V call is TRBV24-1, the J call TRBJ2-3; D is perhaps TRBD1 or TRBD2 (5 bases each). The CDR3 spans 14 residues. Germline lookup yields CDR1 KGHDR and CDR2 SFDVKD. The V gene lost 4 bases and the J gene lost 0 bases, with 7 bases spanning the gap. The DNA for the CDR3 is TGTGCCACCAGTGAGTGGGACAGCACAGATACGCAGTATTTT. This codes for CATSEWDSTDTQYF.

This clonotype was seen ten or more times. The chain recombines TRBV24-1 with TRBJ1-2; TRBD1 might be the D (5 bases). CDR3 length equals 14 residues. V lost 2 bases, J lost 8 bases, and 14 bases lay in between. Germline values: CDR1 KGHDR, CDR2 SFDVKD. The CDR3 region has the DNA TGTGCCACCAGTGATTCCCACAGGAGCGGAGGCTACACCTTC. This encodes CATSDSHRSGGYTF.

At least ten counts were recorded for this clonotype. This chain links TRBV4-3 with TRBJ1-1; TRBD1 matches 7 bases. With V trimmed by 6 bases and J by 6 bases, 7 bases remained unmatched. Germline lookup yields CDR1 LGHNA and CDR2 YSLEER. This CDR3 spans 13 amino acids. CDR3 in amino acids: CASRPDRDSEAFF. The CDR3 bases are TGCGCCAGCAGACCTGACAGGGACTCTGAAGCTTTCTTT.

This clonotype was recorded a few times. J is TRBJ2-7 and V is TRBV30; TRBD2 matches at 11 bases. The V segment lost 5 bases and the J segment 6 bases; nucleotides outside the gene matches: 9. The germline V gene encodes CDR1 GTSNPN and CDR2 SVGIG (reference sequence). This CDR3 has 14 residues. The CDR3: CAWGLWTSGSEQYF. Written as DNA, the CDR3 is TGTGCCTGGGGTCTCTGGACTAGCGGGTCCGAGCAGTACTTC.

This clonotype appeared many times. This chain joins TRBV3-1 and TRBJ2-1, with TRBD2 identical over 7 bases. CDR1 and CDR2 from the germline V gene are LGHDT and YNNKEL (reference sequence). This CDR3 comprises 12 residues. Losses at the gene ends were 3 bases for V and 9 bases for J; bases not matched to a gene: 2. The CDR3 DNA is TGTGCCAGCAGCCAGGGGGGGGGTGAGCAGTTCTTC. Residues: CASSQGGGEQFF.

This clonotype showed up just a few times. V gene TRBV3-1 combines with J gene TRBJ1-1; D call uncertain. This CDR3 spans 17 amino acids. The V end lost 0 bases, the J end lost 0 bases, and 14 bases lay between the germline ends. Germline CDR1 is LGHDT and CDR2 is YNNKEL (reference sequence). CDR3 residues: CASSQELSYGLNTEAFF. The CDR3 DNA sequence: TGTGCCAGCAGCCAAGAATTGAGTTACGGACTGAACACTGAAGCTTTCTTT.

This clonotype was recorded at least ten times. This rearrangement joins TRBV11-1 to TRBJ1-2; D gene unclear. V lost 4 bases and J 2 bases, leaving 11 bases between the germline ends. Germline lookup yields CDR1 SGHAT and CDR2 FQDESV (reference sequence). The CDR3 runs to 14 residues. CDR3 residues: CASSSTTVNYGYTF. CDR3 nucleotide sequence: TGTGCCAGCAGCTCGACAACCGTAAACTATGGCTACACCTTC.

The sample holds a few counts of this clonotype. This rearrangement joins TRBV11-1 to TRBJ2-5; D may correspond to TRBD1 or TRBD2 (5 bases each). Germline CDR1 SGHAT, CDR2 FQDESV (reference sequence). This CDR3 spans 17 amino acids. V was cut by 5 bases and J by 2 bases, with 21 bases left in between. CDR3 bases: TGTGCCAGCAGCGAGGGGAGTGGCGGTTCTCATCAAGAGACCCAGTACTTC. Its protein product is CASSEGSGGSHQETQYF.

The sample holds many counts of this clonotype. The chain combines TRBV29-1 with TRBJ2-1; 10 bases are shared with TRBD1. V lost 7 bases to trimming and J lost 8 bases; unmatched junction nucleotides: 8. The germline gives CDR1 SQVTM, CDR2 ANQGSEA. This CDR3 is built from 13 residues. The chain's CDR3 is CSGGGTGVDEQFF. The DNA of the CDR3 is TGCAGCGGAGGGGGGACAGGGGTGGATGAGCAGTTCTTC.

In this sample, this clonotype turned up a few times. The gene calls are TRBV6-2 or TRBV6-3 and TRBJ1-2; possible D gene TRBD1, 6 bases. V was cut by 6 bases and J by 3 bases, with 14 bases left in between. Looked up from germline, CDR1 is MNHEY and CDR2 is SVGEGT. The CDR3 is made up of 14 amino acids. The CDR3 protein is CASRTTGIDYGYTF. CDR3 nucleotides: TGTGCCAGCAGAACCACAGGGATCGACTATGGCTACACCTTC.

This clonotype showed up many times. The chain links TRBV4-3 to TRBJ2-3; 8 positions match TRBD2. This CDR3 spans 18 amino acids. Germline-derived CDR1 and CDR2 are LGHNA and YSLEER. J gave up 6 bases and V 0 bases, and 14 bases lay outside the gene matches. Written as DNA, the CDR3 is TGCGCCAGCAGCCAAGATGTGGGCCGGCGGGGGGCTAGGGATACGCAGTATTTT. The encoded protein is CASSQDVGRRGARDTQYF.

This clonotype has ten or more counts. The rearrangement uses TRBV7-2 and TRBJ2-3, with D perhaps TRBD1 (6 bases). Germline-derived CDR1 and CDR2 are SGHTA and FQGNSA. The CDR3 totals 15 residues. Trimming pared 3 bases from V and 1 base from J, leaving 11 bases between. The CDR3 DNA sequence: TGTGCCAGCAGCTTGGGGACACCGGGCACAGATACGCAGTATTTT. This sequence encodes CASSLGTPGTDTQYF.

This clonotype was seen many times. The chain recombines TRBV24-1 with TRBJ2-3; D gene uncertain. The V gene lost 4 bases and the J gene lost 5 bases, with 12 bases spanning the gap. The CDR3 covers 14 residues. Per the germline V gene, CDR1 is KGHDR and CDR2 is SFDVKD. The CDR3 here is CATSDLTRRDTQYF. The CDR3 DNA reads TGTGCCACCAGTGACCTGACCCGACGAGATACGCAGTATTTT.

In this sample, this clonotype turned up many times. The V and J genes are TRBV19 and TRBJ2-1, with TRBD2 matching 7 bases. Germline V CDR1 and CDR2: LNHDA, SQIVND (reference sequence). This CDR3 is 16 amino acids long. V trimming: 5 bases; J trimming: 4 bases; junction bases outside the gene matches: 11. The CDR3, as DNA: TGTGCCAGTAGTTGGGCGGCGGGAGATACTTACAATGAGCAGTTCTTC. Translation gives CASSWAAGDTYNEQFF. The full variable domain, its missing parts supplied by reference TRBV19 and TRBJ2-1, is DGGITQSPKYLFRKEGQNVTLSCEQNLNHDAMYWYRQDPGQGLRLIYYSQIVNDFQKGDIAEGYSVSREKKESFPLTVTSAQKNPTAFYLCASSWAAGDTYNEQFFGPGTRLTVL.

This clonotype was recorded at least ten times. V and J are TRBV10-3 and TRBJ2-2; D remains ambiguous. Germline values: CDR1 ENHRY, CDR2 SYGVKD. With 6 bases removed from V and 8 bases from J, the gap between germline ends came to 10 bases. This CDR3 comprises 12 residues. The CDR3 DNA follows: TGTGCCATCAGAAGAGACCTTGGGGAGCTGTTTTTT. Residues: CAIRRDLGELFF.

With respect to this clonotype: A much larger clone lies a single base off, so this may be a read error. The genes are TRBV13 and TRBJ1-2; 7 bases are shared with TRBD1. The germline gives CDR1 PRHDT, CDR2 FYEKMQ (reference sequence). The CDR3 spans 14 residues. CDR3 region: CVSSLRQGVQGYTF. In DNA, the CDR3 is TGTGTCAGCAGCTTAAGGCAGGGGGTTCAAGGCTACACCTTC.

This clonotype has at least ten counts. V gene TRBV4-3 combines with J gene TRBJ2-7; TRBD2 matches at 9 bases. Germline values: CDR1 LGHNA, CDR2 YSLEER. The CDR3 is made up of 19 amino acids. Losses at the gene ends were 3 bases for V and 0 bases for J; bases not matched to a gene: 15. The CDR3 loop is CASSQYYHPSGASSYEQYF. The DNA for the CDR3 is TGCGCCAGCAGCCAGTACTACCACCCTAGCGGGGCCAGCTCCTACGAGCAGTACTTC.

The chain has TRBV7-3 and TRBJ2-3; no definite D call. V was pared by 0 bases and J by 5 bases, with 9 bases between. Germline loops: CDR1 SGHTA, CDR2 FQGTGA. The length of the CDR3 is 14 residues. For the CDR3, the DNA is TGTGCCAGCAGCTTAACCCCCTCGGTAGATACGCAGTATTTT. This sequence encodes CASSLTPSVDTQYF.

The sample holds many counts of this clonotype. The chain is built from TRBV18 and TRBJ2-3, with D possibly TRBD1 on 6 matching bases. Trimming removed 1 base from V and 2 bases from J, with 10 bases in between. The CDR3 is 15 residues long. The germline V gene has CDR1 KGHSH and CDR2 LQKENI. The CDR3 region has the DNA TGTGCCAGCTCACCACAAACAGGGCTCACAGATACGCAGTATTTT. Translation gives CASSPQTGLTDTQYF.

At least ten counts were recorded for this clonotype. The chain uses TRBV6-2 or TRBV6-3 and TRBJ2-7, with 7 bases that match TRBD1. Germline trimming cut 5 bases from V and 3 bases from J; bases unmatched to any gene: 7. The CDR3 extends over 14 amino acids. Germline lookup yields CDR1 MNHEY and CDR2 SVGEGT. The CDR3 protein is CASSPRQGGYEQYV. The CDR3 DNA reads TGTGCCAGCAGTCCTCGACAGGGCGGCTACGAGCAGTACGTC.